One sample yielded the 30 T cell receptor beta chains listed below, sequenced in a study of immune heterogeneity within non-small cell lung tumors (dated by TCRdb to the late 2010s). Genomic DNA extracted from bulk tumor tissue served as TCR template, with roughly 660 ng gDNA amplified per sample. Multiple biopsies per primary tumor were taken during surgery, spaced as far apart as possible within the tumor mass. The study cohort was described as untreated, and the patients were newly diagnosed NSCLC cases having curative surgery. TCRdb records HiSeq X Ten as the sequencer. The TCR beta CDR3 region was amplified with a multiplex PCR system whose first round ran for around 11 cycles using 32 V-gene forward primers and 13 J-gene reverse primers. TCRdb's own reprocessing of the public reads used fastp at Q25 and MiXCR and kept productive beta chains. Rows are unified per CDR3 protein, each entry keeping the most common DNA and genes. The sample profile shows some 10,000 distinct CDR3 sequences; less than 30% of them were found once. About 8% of the sample comes from the top ten.

Sequenced material: lung tumor tissue. The receptors come from a woman between 55 and 75 years old with non-small cell lung cancer.

This clonotype has ten or more counts. The V gene is TRBV2, the J gene TRBJ1-4, with D unclear. CDR1 and CDR2 (germline): SNHLY, FYNNEI. The length of the CDR3 is 13 residues. The germline V and J ends were trimmed by 7 bases and 4 bases, with 10 bases remaining between them. The DNA of the CDR3 is TGTGCCAGCAAAGTGGCCGTTAATGAAAAACTGTTTTTT. As protein: CASKVAVNEKLFF.

This chain connects TRBV5-6 to TRBJ2-1; 10 bases agree with TRBD1. V shed 0 bases, J shed 8 bases, and the junction held 5 bases outside the gene matches. This CDR3 is built from 15 residues. In germline, CDR1 is SGHDT, CDR2 YYEEEE. For the CDR3, the DNA is TGTGCCAGCAGCTTGGGACAGGGGGCTTTCGATGAGCAGTTCTTC. As protein: CASSLGQGAFDEQFF.

The chain recombines TRBV28 with TRBJ1-5, with D hard to call. Trimming shortened V by 1 base and J by 3 bases, and 10 bases separated the two germline ends. The CDR3 consists of 15 residues. Germline V CDR1 and CDR2: MDHEN, SYDVKM. As DNA, the CDR3 is TGTGCCAGCAGTTTATCTGGCCAGTACAATCAGCCCCAGCATTTT. It translates to CASSLSGQYNQPQHF.

The chain recombines TRBV20-1 with TRBJ2-3, with D tentatively TRBD1 or TRBD2 (5 bases each). CDR3 length: 15 residues. V lost 3 bases, J lost 0 bases, and 13 bases lay in between. From germline, CDR1 is DFQATT and CDR2 SNEGSKA (reference sequence). CDR3 residues: CSASEGDLSTDTQYF. In nucleotides, the CDR3 is TGCAGTGCTAGCGAAGGGGACCTAAGCACAGATACGCAGTATTTT.

This clonotype was counted ten times or more. The CDR3 protein is CASSDGDTDTQYF. In DNA form, the CDR3 reads TGTGCCAGCAGTGACGGAGACACAGATACGCAGTATTTT. This chain uses TRBV6-4 with TRBJ2-3; D uncertain. CDR3 length: 13 residues. Trimming took 2 bases from V and 2 from J, leaving 5 bases between them. Germline CDR1 and CDR2: MRHNA and SNTAGT.

This clonotype occurred a few times. Without the conserved terminal phenylalanine or tryptophan, this CDR3 likely stems from a read error. This chain connects TRBV20-1 to TRBJ1-2; D unclear. The germline CDR1 and CDR2 sequences are DFQATT and SNEGSKA (reference sequence). The CDR3 is 13 residues long. Trimming left V 0 bases short and J 0 bases short, with 5 bases between. The CDR3 region has the DNA TGCAGTGCTAGAGATCCATCTAACTATGGCTACACCTTA. Protein: CSARDPSNYGYTL.

This clonotype is classed as medium-sized (0.01 to 0.1%). The chain has TRBV20-1 and TRBJ2-7; 9 bases agree with TRBD2. Per the germline V gene, CDR1 is DFQATT and CDR2 is SNEGSKA (reference sequence). This CDR3 region has 14 residues. J gave up 4 bases and V 5 bases, and 9 bases lay outside the gene matches. The CDR3 loop reads CSADGTSRSYEQYF. CDR3 DNA: TGCAGTGCTGACGGGACTAGCCGCTCATACGAGCAGTACTTC.

This clonotype is deemed medium-sized. This chain joins TRBV28 and TRBJ2-6; 9 bases are a match to TRBD1. Germline V gene data show CDR1 as MDHEN and CDR2 as SYDVKM. The CDR3 is 15 residues long. The V gene end was trimmed by 5 bases and the J gene end by 3 bases; junction bases not matched to a gene: 2. CDR3 residues: CASSNRGLGANVLTF. The CDR3, as DNA: TGTGCCAGCAGTAACAGGGGGCTTGGGGCCAACGTCCTGACTTTC.

Concerning this clonotype: This may arise from a read error, as a much more abundant clone is one base away. The V and J genes are TRBV27 and TRBJ1-2; D not certain. The CDR3 has 14 residues. Germline-derived CDR1 and CDR2 are MNHEY and SMNVEV (reference sequence). Trimming took 2 bases from V and 8 from J, leaving 15 bases between them. CDR3 in DNA: TGTGCCAGCAGTTTACAACCCAGTAGTAAGGGCTACACCTTC. It codes for CASSLQPSSKGYTF.

Many counts were recorded for this clonotype. The rearrangement joins TRBV20-1 to TRBJ2-2; D is unclear. The CDR3 has 14 amino acids. V was cut by 2 bases and J by 5 bases, with 12 bases left in between. The V gene's germline CDR1 is DFQATT and CDR2 SNEGSKA (reference sequence). CDR3 nucleotides: TGCAGTGCTAGACCTACCGACCTGACCGGGGAGCTGTTTTTT. This encodes CSARPTDLTGELFF.

V usage is TRBV2 and J usage is TRBJ1-4; no clear D gene. Trimming stripped 10 bases from V and 0 bases from J, with 9 bases between. This CDR3 has 13 amino acids. The V gene's germline CDR1 is SNHLY and CDR2 FYNNEI. CDR3 nucleotide sequence: TGTGCCACAAGAGGGCCAACTAATGAAAAACTGTTTTTT. Encoded protein: CATRGPTNEKLFF.

About this clonotype: Just one base apart from a much larger clone, this may be a read error. The chain couples TRBV4-3 to TRBJ2-1; no clear D gene. The CDR3 extends over 13 amino acids. Germline CDR1 LGHNA, CDR2 YSLEER. V lost 0 bases and J lost 10, with 10 bases in between. CDR3 in DNA: TGCGCCAGCAGCCAAGATCTGTTTGGAGAGCAGTTCTTC. Translation gives CASSQDLFGEQFF.

A note on this clonotype: This may arise from a read error, as a much more abundant clone is one base away. V is TRBV12-3 or TRBV12-4 and J is TRBJ2-7, with D maybe TRBD1 (5 bases). The V end lost 4 bases, the J end lost 6 bases, and 13 bases lay between the germline ends. The CDR3 has 13 residues. The chain's CDR3 is CASSSGIGREQYF. The DNA of the CDR3 is TGTGCCAGCAGTTCAGGGATAGGGCGCGAGCAGTACTTC.

This clonotype is medium-sized. This chain links TRBV30 with TRBJ1-6; D perhaps matches TRBD1 (6 bases). This CDR3 spans 15 amino acids. V lost 3 bases and J lost 9, with 18 bases in between. Germline V gene sequence: CDR1 GTSNPN, CDR2 SVGIG (reference sequence). The DNA of the CDR3 is TGTGCCTGGAGAATACTTGGGGGGGCATTTTCACCCCTCCACTTT. Translation: CAWRILGGAFSPLHF.

This sequence joins TRBV30 and TRBJ2-3; 8 nucleotides line up with TRBD1. The V gene end was trimmed by 1 base and the J gene end by 14 bases; junction bases not matched to a gene: 20. Germline CDR1 is GTSNPN and CDR2 is SVGIG (reference sequence). CDR3 length equals 16 residues. This CDR3 is CAWSALTGTGPGLWYF. The DNA for the CDR3 is TGTGCCTGGAGTGCCCTTACCGGGACAGGTCCGGGGCTGTGGTATTTT.

Regarding this clonotype: A much larger clone lies one base from this, so it may be a read error. V usage is TRBV4-1 and J usage is TRBJ1-2; the D gene is possibly TRBD1 (5 bases). Trimming removed 0 bases at V and 8 bases at J, with 13 bases between. The CDR3 spans 14 residues. CDR1 and CDR2 from the germline V gene are MGHRA and YSYEKL. This CDR3 reads CASSQDGTRGGYTF. The CDR3 nucleotides read TGCGCCAGCAGCCAAGATGGAACCCGGGGGGGCTACACCTTC.

About this clonotype: This may stem from a read error, because a much larger clone lies one nucleotide away. This chain uses TRBV28 with TRBJ2-1, with 10 bases fitting TRBD1. J lost 9 bases, V lost 7 bases, and 12 bases had no gene match. Germline values: CDR1 MDHEN, CDR2 SYDVKM. The CDR3 is 15 residues long. In nucleotides, the CDR3 is TGTGCCAGCATTTCCGGGGACAGGGGAGGCGGTGAGCAGTTCTTC. Translated: CASISGDRGGGEQFF.

By proportion, this clonotype is medium-sized. The genes are TRBV12-3 or TRBV12-4 and TRBJ1-5, with D maybe TRBD1 (5 bases). Trimming removed 5 bases from V and 0 bases from J, with 11 bases in between. The length of the CDR3 is 15 residues. Here the CDR3 reads CASSPDTLSNQPQHF. The DNA for the CDR3 is TGTGCCAGCAGTCCGGACACTCTTAGCAATCAGCCCCAGCATTTT.

This clonotype rates as medium-sized. The gene calls are TRBV28 and TRBJ2-7, with TRBD2 identical over 7 bases. The CDR3 has 15 amino acids. Per germline, CDR1 MDHEN and CDR2 SYDVKM. The junction had 4 bases not matched to a gene; V was cut back by 2 bases and J by 0 bases. The CDR3 loop is CASSLGGGYSYEQYF. DNA of the CDR3: TGTGCCAGCAGTTTAGGCGGGGGATACTCCTACGAGCAGTACTTC.

This clonotype is classed as medium-sized. This chain links TRBV6-1 with TRBJ2-1; 12 bases match TRBD2. Germline trimming cut 5 bases from V and 4 bases from J; bases unmatched to any gene: 3. Germline V gives CDR1 MNHNS, CDR2 SASEGT. The CDR3 is 15 amino acids. The CDR3 coding sequence is TGTGCCAGCAGTTATGGGACTAGCGGGTACAATGAGCAGTTCTTC. Translation: CASSYGTSGYNEQFF.

This clonotype has a count of ten or more. The chain uses TRBV5-1 and TRBJ1-6; TRBD1 aligns across 9 bases. The CDR3 spans 13 residues. The germline gives CDR1 SGHRS, CDR2 YFSETQ. Trimming at V came to 7 bases and at J to 7 bases, leaving 3 bases not matched to a gene. As DNA, the CDR3 is TGCGCCAGCGGGACAGGGATGAATTCACCCCTCCACTTT. Protein: CASGTGMNSPLHF.

This clonotype occurred many times. The rearrangement uses TRBV19 and TRBJ2-5; no firm D call. Trimming took 3 bases from V and 4 from J, leaving 9 bases between them. Germline CDR1 is LNHDA and CDR2 is SQIVND (reference sequence). CDR3 length equals 13 residues. The CDR3 sequence is CASSISRTETQYF. The CDR3, as DNA: TGTGCCAGTAGTATTTCCCGGACAGAGACCCAGTACTTC.

This chain connects TRBV19 to TRBJ2-7; tentative D call: TRBD2 (6 bases). The germline gives CDR1 LNHDA, CDR2 SQIVND (reference sequence). Between the trimmed V and J ends, which lost 5 bases and 3 bases, there was a span of 17 bases. The CDR3 runs to 15 residues. CDR3 sequence (DNA): TGTGCCAGTAGTGGAGGAATTAGCGGAAACTACGAGCAGTACTTC. Translating it yields CASSGGISGNYEQYF.

The J gene is TRBJ1-1, the V gene TRBV6-2 or TRBV6-3, with a weak D call TRBD1 (6 bases). Trimming left V 2 bases short and J 3 bases short, with 13 bases between. The length of the CDR3 is 15 residues. CDR1 MNHEY and CDR2 SVGEGT come from the germline V gene. The CDR3 coding sequence is TGTGCCAGCAGTTACAGTACGGGGGCTTACACTGAAGCTTTCTTT. Protein product: CASSYSTGAYTEAFF.

At least ten counts were recorded for this clonotype. This chain uses TRBV28 with TRBJ2-1; D not certain. CDR3 length: 15 amino acids. The ends were cut back, 7 bases at V and 2 bases at J, with 15 bases in the middle. Germline loops: CDR1 MDHEN, CDR2 SYDVKM. This CDR3 is CASTSGDLTYNEQFF. Written as DNA, the CDR3 is TGTGCCAGCACCTCCGGAGACCTGACCTACAATGAGCAGTTCTTC.

With regard to this clonotype: The junction does not match germline at one end; this may be a read error. This chain joins TRBV7-2 and TRBJ2-1; 7 bases agree with TRBD2. The CDR3 runs 15 residues. Germline values: CDR1 SGHTA, CDR2 FQGNSA. CDR3 nucleotide sequence: TGTCCCAGCACCAAAGCGGGGACTACCTCCAATGAGCAGTTCTTC. It yields the protein CPSTKAGTTSNEQFF.

This clonotype appeared many times. The CDR3 loop reads CSVEDQASGAWDEQFF. The DNA of the CDR3 is TGCAGCGTTGAAGATCAGGCTAGCGGGGCCTGGGATGAGCAGTTCTTC. This chain links TRBV29-1 with TRBJ2-1; 9 bases map to TRBD2. Germline CDR1 SQVTM, CDR2 ANQGSEA. This CDR3 region has 16 residues. Losses at the gene ends were 0 bases for V and 8 bases for J; bases not matched to a gene: 11.

In its sample, this clonotype was seen a few times. This chain uses TRBV4-3 with TRBJ2-1; D might be TRBD1 (5 bases). The CDR3 is made up of 15 amino acids. V was shortened by 0 bases and J by 6 bases, with 12 bases between the two germline ends. CDR1 is LGHNA and CDR2 is YSLEER in the germline V gene. CDR3 nucleotide sequence: TGCGCCAGCAGCCAAGATCTAGTAGGGGTCAATGAGCAGTTCTTC. Amino acids: CASSQDLVGVNEQFF.

This clonotype is a singleton in its sample. The chain employs TRBV15 and TRBJ2-3, with 10 nucleotides matching TRBD2. The CDR3 is 16 amino acids. Germline V gene lookup returns CDR1 LNHNV and CDR2 YYDKDF (reference sequence). Unmatched junction bases numbered 8, after V lost 2 bases and J lost 6 bases. CDR3 DNA: TGTGCCACCAGCAGACAAACTAGCGGGATACCGGATACGCAGTATTTT. Protein product: CATSRQTSGIPDTQYF.

This clonotype was seen more than once but under ten times. The chain carries TRBV9 and TRBJ2-6, with 9 bases identical to TRBD1. V trimming: 1 base; J trimming: 4 bases; junction bases outside the gene matches: 9. Germline V CDR1 and CDR2: SGDLS, YYNGEE. The length of the CDR3 is 18 residues. This chain's CDR3 is CASSVRDRALSGANVLTF. The CDR3 bases are TGTGCCAGCAGCGTAAGGGACAGGGCTCTCTCGGGGGCCAACGTCCTGACTTTC.